This entry lists 10 T cell receptor beta chains sequenced from one sample in a study of cytomegalovirus exposure and HLA in healthy donors. The PCR used 60 Vbeta and 13 Jbeta primers. Assay: immunoSEQ multiplex PCR; the TCRdb copy retains only in-frame clones and omits some. Among about 94,000 clones listed, roughly four fifths were seen once. Input material: PBMCs. All receptors come from a man in his thirties or forties in good health and CMV-seronegative.

This clone has a handful of counts. The gene calls are TRBV15 and TRBJ2-1; D is unresolved. Germline lookup yields CDR1 LNHNV and CDR2 YYDKDF (reference sequence). V lost 0 bases and J lost 9, with 12 bases in between. The CDR3 is made up of 14 amino acids. The CDR3 loop is CATSRDLTVIEQFF. CDR3 nucleotide sequence: TGTGCCACCAGCAGAGATCTAACAGTGATTGAGCAGTTCTTC.

For this clone: The sample contains more than one DNA sequence encoding this CDR3. The chain uses TRBV5-1 and TRBJ2-7, with D perhaps TRBD2 (5 bases). The CDR3 covers 13 residues. The germline V gene has CDR1 SGHRS and CDR2 YFSETQ. V was shortened by 5 bases and J by 4 bases, with 13 bases between the two germline ends. CDR3 loop: CASRWEKAYEQYF. CDR3 nucleotides: TGCGCCAGCAGGTGGGAGAAGGCATACGAGCAGTACTTC. Drawing the rest from reference TRBV5-1 and TRBJ2-7, the complete variable domain is KAGVTQTPRYLIKTRGQQVTLSCSPISGHRSVSWYQQTPGQGLQFLFEYFSETQRNKGNFPGRFSGRQFSNSRSEMNVSTLELGDSALYLCASRWEKAYEQYFGPGTRLTVT.

This chain uses TRBV19 with TRBJ1-3, with 10 bases that match TRBD1. The CDR3 totals 13 residues. Germline V lookup: CDR1 LNHDA, CDR2 SQIVND (reference sequence). The trim removed 7 bases at V and 7 bases at J, leaving 4 bases unmatched. CDR3 protein: CASTGQGGNTIYF. The CDR3 coding sequence is TGTGCCAGTACCGGACAGGGGGGGAACACCATATATTTT.

The V call is TRBV5-1, the J call TRBJ2-1; the D gene is possibly TRBD2 (6 bases). The CDR3 loop spans 13 amino acids. V was pared by 1 base and J by 9 bases, with 11 bases between. Per the germline V gene, CDR1 is SGHRS and CDR2 is YFSETQ. As DNA, the CDR3 is TGCGCCAGCAGCTTGCCTAGCGTGGGTGAGCAGTTCTTC. As protein: CASSLPSVGEQFF.

The chain is built from TRBV6-1 and TRBJ1-1; D is possibly TRBD1 (5 bases). V was pared by 2 bases and J by 0 bases, with 7 bases between. CDR3 size: 14 residues. Germline V gene data show CDR1 as MNHNS and CDR2 as SASEGT. The chain's CDR3 is CASSEQTVNTEAFF. As DNA, the CDR3 is TGTGCCAGCAGTGAACAGACAGTGAACACTGAAGCTTTCTTT.

The V gene is TRBV11-2, the J gene TRBJ1-3, with 8 nucleotides matching TRBD1. From germline, CDR1 is SGHAT and CDR2 FQNNGV. The length of the CDR3 is 15 residues. V lost 6 bases to trimming and J lost 0 bases; unmatched junction nucleotides: 4. This CDR3 reads CASRGGQVSGNTIYF. The CDR3 DNA is TGTGCCAGCAGGGGGGGACAGGTCTCTGGAAACACCATATATTTT.

The rearrangement uses TRBV6-5 and TRBJ2-4; 7 bases align to TRBD1. Germline V lookup: CDR1 MNHEY, CDR2 SVGAGI. J gave up 4 bases and V 7 bases, and 4 bases lay outside the gene matches. The CDR3 runs to 13 residues. CDR3: CASKGTAKNIQYF. The CDR3 DNA reads TGTGCCAGCAAAGGGACAGCGAAAAACATTCAGTACTTC.

J is TRBJ1-1 and V is TRBV6-5, with D tentatively TRBD1 (6 bases). Germline loops: CDR1 MNHEY, CDR2 SVGAGI. V was shortened by 6 bases and J by 6 bases, with 17 bases between the two germline ends. This CDR3 region has 14 residues. The CDR3 spells CASSLGAGASEAFF. The CDR3 region has the DNA TGTGCCAGCAGCTTGGGGGCAGGGGCCTCTGAAGCTTTCTTT.

The chain uses TRBV2 and TRBJ2-7; maybe TRBD1 (5 bases). Germline lookup yields CDR1 SNHLY and CDR2 FYNNEI. The germline V and J ends were trimmed by 3 bases and 2 bases, with 11 bases remaining between them. This CDR3 contains 14 residues. The CDR3 DNA follows: TGTGCCAGCAGTGAGCAGGGTTCGACCTACGAGCAGTACTTC. Its translation: CASSEQGSTYEQYF.

The chain employs TRBV5-8 and TRBJ2-1, with a weak D call TRBD1 (6 bases). Germline CDR1 is SGHTS and CDR2 is YDEGEE. Trimming left V 4 bases short and J 3 bases short, with 11 bases between. CDR3 length: 14 amino acids. The CDR3 DNA reads as TGTGCCAGCAGCCGCCGGGACATCTACAATGAGCAGTTCTTC. Protein product: CASSRRDIYNEQFF. The whole variable domain, filled in from reference TRBV5-8 and TRBJ2-1, reads EAGVTQSPTHLIKTRGQQATLRCSPISGHTSVYWYQQALGLGLQFLLWYDEGEERNRGNFPPRFSGRQFPNYSSELNVNALELEDSALYLCASSRRDIYNEQFFGPGTRLTVL.